A selection of T cell receptor beta chains follows, all from one sample in a study of response to subunit inactivated influenza vaccine. TCRdb redid the calling of the RT-PCR reads with MiXCR, one entry per CDR3 protein. This sample has more than 600,000 distinct CDR3 sequences, with around 20% found just once. The starting material was PBMCs from blood, obtained approximately 5 days after vaccination. All receptors derive from a man between 50 and 59 years old who received an inactivated influenza vaccine. Each CDR3 is given with its conserved first and last residue. Each record gives: V gene, D gene, J gene, clone size, CDR3 protein, CDR3 DNA. D genes are given only for firm matches. Not all rows give a size; the values are once, few, many and, for expanded clones, a class.

v_gene: TRBV4-3
d_gene: TRBD1
j_gene: TRBJ2-5
abundance: few
CDR3aa: CASSQEGTGYPGFETQYF
CDR3nt: TGCGCCAGCAGCCAAGAGGGGACAGGGTATCCGGGTTTTGAGACCCAGTACTTC

v_gene: TRBV7-9
d_gene: -
j_gene: TRBJ1-6
abundance: -
CDR3aa: CASSLATPNSPLHF
CDR3nt: TGTGCCAGCAGCTTGGCCACCCCTAATTCACCCCTCCACTTT

v_gene: TRBV20-1
d_gene: -
j_gene: TRBJ1-2
abundance: -
CDR3aa: CSAKISGLSYGYTF
CDR3nt: TGCAGTGCTAAAATTTCAGGGCTCAGCTATGGCTACACCTTC

v_gene: TRBV10-3
d_gene: TRBD1
j_gene: TRBJ1-1
abundance: few
CDR3aa: CAISNRGTEAFF
CDR3nt: TGTGCCATCAGCAACAGGGGGACTGAAGCTTTCTTT

v_gene: TRBV20-1
d_gene: TRBD1
j_gene: TRBJ1-5
abundance: few
CDR3aa: CSARRGGQGAYQPQHF
CDR3nt: TGCAGTGCTAGAAGGGGGGGACAGGGGGCATATCAGCCCCAGCATTTT

v_gene: TRBV6-1
d_gene: -
j_gene: TRBJ2-6
abundance: -
CDR3aa: CASRSAEGSSGANVLTF
CDR3nt: TGTGCCAGCAGGTCCGCGGAAGGGAGCTCTGGGGCCAACGTCCTGACTTTC

v_gene: TRBV25-1
d_gene: TRBD1
j_gene: TRBJ2-5
abundance: few
CDR3aa: CASRGQGSSETQYF
CDR3nt: TGTGCCAGCAGAGGACAGGGGAGTTCAGAGACCCAGTACTTC

v_gene: TRBV5-1
d_gene: TRBD1
j_gene: TRBJ1-2
abundance: few
CDR3aa: CASSKGTEINYGYTF
CDR3nt: TGCGCCAGCAGCAAAGGGACAGAGATTAACTATGGCTACACCTTC

v_gene: TRBV29-1
d_gene: -
j_gene: TRBJ2-7
abundance: many
CDR3aa: CSVGSNSRPEQYF
CDR3nt: TGCAGCGTGGGATCCAACAGTCGGCCCGAGCAGTACTTC

v_gene: TRBV6-2/TRBV6-3
d_gene: -
j_gene: TRBJ2-7
abundance: few
CDR3aa: CASSTRGGSYEQYF
CDR3nt: TGTGCCAGCAGCACCAGGGGTGGCTCCTACGAGCAGTACTTC

v_gene: TRBV7-9
d_gene: -
j_gene: TRBJ1-1
abundance: many
CDR3aa: CASSYANTEAFF
CDR3nt: TGTGCCAGCAGCTACGCTAACACTGAAGCTTTCTTT

v_gene: TRBV12-3/TRBV12-4
d_gene: -
j_gene: TRBJ2-1
abundance: -
CDR3aa: CASKKTAYNEQFF
CDR3nt: TGTGCCAGCAAGAAAACAGCCTACAATGAGCAGTTCTTC

v_gene: TRBV6-1
d_gene: -
j_gene: TRBJ1-1
abundance: -
CDR3aa: CASSDQYDTLNTEAFF
CDR3nt: TGTGCCAGCAGTGACCAATACGACACCTTGAACACTGAAGCTTTCTTT

v_gene: TRBV20-1
d_gene: TRBD1
j_gene: TRBJ1-6
abundance: many
CDR3aa: CSASPSLDRASNSPLHF
CDR3nt: TGCAGTGCTAGCCCATCTCTGGACAGGGCCTCGAATTCACCCCTCCACTTT

v_gene: TRBV19
d_gene: -
j_gene: TRBJ2-1
abundance: few
CDR3aa: CASSIGSPSSYNEQFF
CDR3nt: TGTGCCAGTAGTATCGGGTCCCCTAGCTCCTACAATGAGCAGTTCTTC

v_gene: TRBV11-2
d_gene: TRBD1
j_gene: TRBJ2-1
abundance: -
CDR3aa: CASSLGDRVGEQFF
CDR3nt: TGTGCCAGCAGCTTAGGAGACAGGGTTGGGGAGCAGTTCTTC

v_gene: TRBV28
d_gene: TRBD2
j_gene: TRBJ2-1
abundance: -
CDR3aa: CASNQAGGSYNEQFF
CDR3nt: TGTGCCAGCAACCAAGCGGGGGGATCCTACAATGAGCAGTTCTTC

v_gene: TRBV3-1
d_gene: -
j_gene: TRBJ2-3
abundance: -
CDR3aa: CASSPRRGDTQYF
CDR3nt: TGTGCCAGCAGCCCGAGGCGCGGAGATACGCAGTATTTT

v_gene: TRBV5-1
d_gene: -
j_gene: TRBJ2-2
abundance: many
CDR3aa: CASSLALGSTGELFF
CDR3nt: TGCGCCAGCAGCTTGGCCCTGGGGAGCACCGGGGAGCTGTTTTTT

v_gene: TRBV25-1
d_gene: -
j_gene: TRBJ2-1
abundance: few
CDR3aa: CASSELGAGPYNEQFF
CDR3nt: TGTGCCAGCAGTGAACTGGGGGCAGGGCCATACAATGAGCAGTTCTTC

v_gene: TRBV4-2
d_gene: TRBD2
j_gene: TRBJ2-2
abundance: -
CDR3aa: CASSQDIGTNAGELFF
CDR3nt: TGTGCCAGCAGCCAAGATATTGGGACTAATGCCGGGGAGCTGTTTTTT

v_gene: TRBV11-2
d_gene: -
j_gene: TRBJ2-1
abundance: few
CDR3aa: CASSLARAALNEQFF
CDR3nt: TGTGCCAGCAGCTTAGCCCGCGCGGCACTCAATGAGCAGTTCTTC

v_gene: TRBV5-1
d_gene: -
j_gene: TRBJ2-1
abundance: many
CDR3aa: CASSEGNSNEQFF
CDR3nt: TGCGCCAGCAGCGAGGGCAATTCCAATGAGCAGTTCTTC

v_gene: TRBV6-2/TRBV6-3
d_gene: -
j_gene: TRBJ2-7
abundance: -
CDR3aa: CASSLGRVLYEQYF
CDR3nt: TGTGCCAGCAGTCTCGGACGGGTTCTCTACGAGCAGTACTTC

v_gene: TRBV5-1
d_gene: -
j_gene: TRBJ2-7
abundance: -
CDR3aa: CVSSLGGIDEQYF
CDR3nt: TGCGTCAGCAGCTTGGGTGGTATCGACGAGCAGTACTTC

v_gene: TRBV12-3/TRBV12-4
d_gene: TRBD1
j_gene: TRBJ2-7
abundance: many
CDR3aa: CASSFAQGAYEQYF
CDR3nt: TGTGCCAGCAGTTTCGCGCAGGGGGCCTACGAGCAGTACTTC